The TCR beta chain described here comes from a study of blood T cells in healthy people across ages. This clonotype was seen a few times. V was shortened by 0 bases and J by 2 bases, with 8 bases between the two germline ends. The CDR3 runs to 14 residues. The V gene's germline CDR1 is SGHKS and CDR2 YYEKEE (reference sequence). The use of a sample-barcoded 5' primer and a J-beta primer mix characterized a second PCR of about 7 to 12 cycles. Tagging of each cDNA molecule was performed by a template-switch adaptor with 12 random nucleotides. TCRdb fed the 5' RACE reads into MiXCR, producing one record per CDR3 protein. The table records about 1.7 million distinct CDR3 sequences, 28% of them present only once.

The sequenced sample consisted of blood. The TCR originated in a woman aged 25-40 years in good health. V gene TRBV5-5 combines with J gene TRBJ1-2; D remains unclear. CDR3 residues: CASSLVYDNYGYTF. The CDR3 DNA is TGTGCCAGCAGCTTGGTATATGACAACTATGGCTACACCTTC.